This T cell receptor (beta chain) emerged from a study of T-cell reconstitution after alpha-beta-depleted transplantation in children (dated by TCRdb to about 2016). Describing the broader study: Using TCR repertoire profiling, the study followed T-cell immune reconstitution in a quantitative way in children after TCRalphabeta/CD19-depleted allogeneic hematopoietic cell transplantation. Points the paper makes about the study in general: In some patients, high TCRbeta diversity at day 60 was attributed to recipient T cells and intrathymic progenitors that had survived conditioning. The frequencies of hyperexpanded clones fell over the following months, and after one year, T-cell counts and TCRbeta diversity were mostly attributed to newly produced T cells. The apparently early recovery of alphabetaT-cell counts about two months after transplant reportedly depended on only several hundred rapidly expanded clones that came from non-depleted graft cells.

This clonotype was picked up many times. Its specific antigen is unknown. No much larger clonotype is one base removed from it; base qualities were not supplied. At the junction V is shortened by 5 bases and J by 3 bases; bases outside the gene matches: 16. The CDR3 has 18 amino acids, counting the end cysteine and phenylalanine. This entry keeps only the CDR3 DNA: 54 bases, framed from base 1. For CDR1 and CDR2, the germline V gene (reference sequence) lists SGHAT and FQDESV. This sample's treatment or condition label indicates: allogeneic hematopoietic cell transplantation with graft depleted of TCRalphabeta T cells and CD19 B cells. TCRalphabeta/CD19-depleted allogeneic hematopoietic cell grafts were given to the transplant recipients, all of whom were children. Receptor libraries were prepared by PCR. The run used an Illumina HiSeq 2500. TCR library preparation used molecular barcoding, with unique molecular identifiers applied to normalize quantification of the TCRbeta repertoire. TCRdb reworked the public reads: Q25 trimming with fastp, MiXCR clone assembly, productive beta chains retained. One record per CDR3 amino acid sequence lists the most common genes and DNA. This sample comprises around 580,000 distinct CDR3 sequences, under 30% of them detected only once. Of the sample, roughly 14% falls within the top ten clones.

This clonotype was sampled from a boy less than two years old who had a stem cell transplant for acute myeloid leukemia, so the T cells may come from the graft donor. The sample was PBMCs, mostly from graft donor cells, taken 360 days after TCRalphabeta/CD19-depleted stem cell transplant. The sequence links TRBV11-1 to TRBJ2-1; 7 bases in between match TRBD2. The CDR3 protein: CASSPPLFIGGVYNEQFF. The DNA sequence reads TGTGCCAGCAGCCCACCTCTTTTTATTGGGGGGGTCTACAATGAGCAGTTCTTC.